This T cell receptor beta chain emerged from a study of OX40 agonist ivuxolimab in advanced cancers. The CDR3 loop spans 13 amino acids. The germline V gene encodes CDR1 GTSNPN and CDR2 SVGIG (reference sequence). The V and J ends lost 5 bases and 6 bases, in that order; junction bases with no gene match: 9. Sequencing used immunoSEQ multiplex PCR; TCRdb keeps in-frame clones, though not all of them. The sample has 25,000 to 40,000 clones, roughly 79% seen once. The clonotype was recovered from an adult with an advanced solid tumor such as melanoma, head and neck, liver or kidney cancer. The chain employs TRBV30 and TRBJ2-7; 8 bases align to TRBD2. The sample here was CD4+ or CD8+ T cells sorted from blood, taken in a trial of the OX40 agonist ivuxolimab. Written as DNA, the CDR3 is TGTGCCTGGGCCGGGGGGGTTCGGGCCGAGCAGTACTTC. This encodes CAWAGGVRAEQYF.